Listed below are T cell receptor beta chains from one sample, sequenced in a study of T cell repertoires in cytomegalovirus infection. These receptors have no known antigen. Each CDR3 protein is one row after TCRdb ran MiXCR on the reads. This table holds under 150,000 distinct CDR3 sequences, 30% found once. The sample here was CD8+ T cells from cultured PBMCs, taken from culture after CMV antigen stimulation. All receptors come from a human donor in good health (CMV status not recorded). Some clones in this sample may be carry-over from other donors' samples. Each CDR3 is given with its conserved first and last residue. D genes are given only for firm matches. The listing skips clone size in some rows; elsewhere it reads once, few, many or a size class.

D gene	clone size	V gene	J gene	CDR3 protein	CDR3 DNA
-	-	TRBV19	TRBJ2-7	CASSIRDSSPYEQYF	TGTGCCAGTAGTATTCGCGACAGCAGCCCCTACGAGCAGTACTTC
-	once	TRBV28	TRBJ1-1	CASSRFNLNTEAFF	TGTGCCAGCAGCCGCTTTAACCTGAACACTGAAGCTTTCTTT
TRBD1	many	TRBV5-5	TRBJ2-7	CASSWPGQGVDEQYF	TGTGCCAGCAGCTGGCCGGGACAGGGGGTCGACGAGCAGTACTTC
-	-	TRBV4-1	TRBJ1-1	CASSPKVGDNTEAFF	TGTGCCAGCAGCCCCAAGGTAGGAGACAACACTGAAGCTTTCTTT
-	-	TRBV7-6	TRBJ1-3	CASSLGRGRSGNTIYF	TGTGCCAGCAGCTTAGGCAGGGGCCGCTCTGGAAACACCATATATTTT
TRBD2	many	TRBV7-2	TRBJ2-3	CASSHTGGAQDTQYF	TGTGCCAGCAGCCACACCGGGGGGGCCCAAGATACGCAGTATTTT
-	few	TRBV7-6	TRBJ1-5	CASSRLEGGNQPQHF	TGTGCCAGCAGCAGACTTGAGGGGGGCAATCAGCCCCAGCATTTT
TRBD1	-	TRBV7-9	TRBJ1-2	CASSLATGQGAYGYTF	TGTGCCAGCAGCTTAGCGACCGGACAGGGGGCGTATGGCTACACCTTC
-	many	TRBV5-1	TRBJ2-7	CASSLESLGPYEQYF	TGCGCCAGCAGCTTGGAGTCTCTTGGTCCCTACGAGCAGTACTTC
-	-	TRBV11-2	TRBJ2-3	CASSLEDGQSTDTQYF	TGTGCCAGCAGCTTAGAGGACGGGCAGAGCACAGATACGCAGTATTTT
-	-	TRBV4-3	TRBJ2-7	CASSQEQGYEQYF	TGCGCCAGCAGCCAGGAACAGGGTTACGAGCAGTACTTC
-	few	TRBV12-3/TRBV12-4	TRBJ1-2	CASSFGGWYGYTF	TGTGCCAGCAGTTTTGGGGGTTGGTATGGCTACACCTTC
TRBD1	-	TRBV27	TRBJ1-6	CASSYGQGRSPLHF	TGTGCCAGCAGTTACGGACAGGGTCGCTCACCCCTCCACTTT
-	-	TRBV5-6	TRBJ2-3	CASSLGGLMGTDTQYF	TGTGCCAGCAGCTTGGGAGGGTTGATGGGTACAGATACGCAGTATTTT
-	many	TRBV7-8	TRBJ2-1	CASSFYEGGPNEQFF	TGTGCCAGCAGCTTTTACGAGGGGGGGCCCAATGAGCAGTTCTTC
TRBD1	few	TRBV6-1	TRBJ2-3	CASSTPGTGRTDTQYF	TGTGCCAGCAGTACACCCGGGACAGGCCGCACAGATACGCAGTATTTT
-	-	TRBV10-3	TRBJ2-5	CAISEPQAQETQYF	TGTGCCATCAGTGAGCCTCAGGCACAAGAGACCCAGTACTTC
-	-	TRBV5-1	TRBJ2-7	CASSYPRQGSNSYEQYF	TGCGCCAGCAGCTACCCTCGGCAGGGGTCGAACTCCTACGAGCAGTACTTC
-	-	TRBV10-3	TRBJ2-5	CAIRPGHSSEETQYF	TGTGCCATCAGACCGGGACATTCCTCGGAAGAGACCCAGTACTTC
-	many	TRBV7-6	TRBJ2-5	CASSLVSEAQETQYF	TGTGCCAGCAGCTTAGTGTCAGAGGCTCAAGAGACCCAGTACTTC
TRBD1	many	TRBV7-9	TRBJ2-7	CASSSWDRVVQYF	TGTGCCAGCAGCTCTTGGGACAGGGTTGTGCAGTACTTC
-	-	TRBV4-1	TRBJ1-5	CASSQESPLAYSNQPQHF	TGCGCCAGCAGCCAAGAATCCCCATTAGCCTATAGCAATCAGCCCCAGCATTTT